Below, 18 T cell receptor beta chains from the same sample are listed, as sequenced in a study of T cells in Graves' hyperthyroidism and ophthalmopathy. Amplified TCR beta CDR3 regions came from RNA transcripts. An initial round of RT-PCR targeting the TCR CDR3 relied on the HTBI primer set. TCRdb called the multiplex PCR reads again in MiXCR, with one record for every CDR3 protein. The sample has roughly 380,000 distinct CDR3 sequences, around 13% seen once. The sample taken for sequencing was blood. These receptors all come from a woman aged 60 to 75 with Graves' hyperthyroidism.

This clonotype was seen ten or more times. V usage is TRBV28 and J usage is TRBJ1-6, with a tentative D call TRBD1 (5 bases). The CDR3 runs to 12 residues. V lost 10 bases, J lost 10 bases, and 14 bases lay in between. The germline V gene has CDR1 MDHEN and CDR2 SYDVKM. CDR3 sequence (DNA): TGTGCCACTCGGGCAGGGTTCTCACCCCTCCACTTT. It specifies CATRAGFSPLHF.

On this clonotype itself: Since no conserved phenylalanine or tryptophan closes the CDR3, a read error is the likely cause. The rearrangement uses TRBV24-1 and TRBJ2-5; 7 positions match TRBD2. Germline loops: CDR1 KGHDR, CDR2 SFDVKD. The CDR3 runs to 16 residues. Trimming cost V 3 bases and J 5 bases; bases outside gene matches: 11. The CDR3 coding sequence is TGTGCCACCAGTGATGGGGGGGGAGACAGTGGGGAGACCCAGTACCTC. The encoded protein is CATSDGGGDSGETQYL.

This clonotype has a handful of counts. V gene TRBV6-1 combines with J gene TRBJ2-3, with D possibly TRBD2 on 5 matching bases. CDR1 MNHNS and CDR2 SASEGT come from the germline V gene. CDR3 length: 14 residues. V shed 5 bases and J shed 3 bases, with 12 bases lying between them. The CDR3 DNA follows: TGTGCCAGCAGTTTCAACACGGGAACAGATACGCAGTATTTT. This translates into CASSFNTGTDTQYF.

As DNA, the CDR3 is TGCGCCAGCTCGACAGAGACAGATACGCAGTATTTT. It translates to CASSTETDTQYF. The genes are TRBV5-1 and TRBJ2-3, with a weak D call TRBD1 (5 bases). Trimming removed 7 bases from V and 3 bases from J, with 9 bases in between. CDR3 length equals 12 residues. In germline, CDR1 is SGHRS, CDR2 YFSETQ.

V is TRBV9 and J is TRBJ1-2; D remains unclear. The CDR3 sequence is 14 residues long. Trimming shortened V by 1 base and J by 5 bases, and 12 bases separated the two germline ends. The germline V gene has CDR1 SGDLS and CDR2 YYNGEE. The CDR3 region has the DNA TGTGCCAGCAGCGTAAACAGCTTAAAGTATGGCTACACCTTC. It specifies CASSVNSLKYGYTF.

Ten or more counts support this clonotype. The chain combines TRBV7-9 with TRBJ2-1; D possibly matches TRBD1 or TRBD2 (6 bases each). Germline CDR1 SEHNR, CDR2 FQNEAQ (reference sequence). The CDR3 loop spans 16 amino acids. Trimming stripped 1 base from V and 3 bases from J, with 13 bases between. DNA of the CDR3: TGTGCCAGCAGCTTAGTAAGGGGGGCGTACTACAATGAGCAGTTCTTC. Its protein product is CASSLVRGAYYNEQFF. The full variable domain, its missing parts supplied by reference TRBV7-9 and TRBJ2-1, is DTGVSQNPRHKITKRGQNVTFRCDPISEHNRLYWYRQTLGQGPEFLTYFQNEAQLEKSRLLSDRFSAERPKGSFSTLEIQRTEQGDSAMYLCASSLVRGAYYNEQFFGPGTRLTVL.

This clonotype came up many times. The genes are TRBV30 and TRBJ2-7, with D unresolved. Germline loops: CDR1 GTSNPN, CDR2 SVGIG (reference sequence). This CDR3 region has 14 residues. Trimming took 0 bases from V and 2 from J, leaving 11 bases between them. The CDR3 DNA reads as TGTGCCTGGAGTGTACTGGGGTTTCCCTACGAGCAGTACTTC. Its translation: CAWSVLGFPYEQYF.

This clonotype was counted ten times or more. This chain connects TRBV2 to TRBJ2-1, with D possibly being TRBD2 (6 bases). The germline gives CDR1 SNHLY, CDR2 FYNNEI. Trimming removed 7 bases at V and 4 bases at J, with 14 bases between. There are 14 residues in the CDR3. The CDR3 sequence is CASKVAARYNEQFF. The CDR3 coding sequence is TGTGCCAGCAAGGTAGCGGCCCGATACAATGAGCAGTTCTTC.

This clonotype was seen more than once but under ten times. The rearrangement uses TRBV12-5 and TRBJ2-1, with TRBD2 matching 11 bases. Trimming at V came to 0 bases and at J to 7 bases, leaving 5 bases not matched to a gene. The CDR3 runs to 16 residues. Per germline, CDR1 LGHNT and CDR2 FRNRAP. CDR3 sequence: CASGLVIAGGGNEQFF. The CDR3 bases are TGTGCTAGTGGTTTGGTGATAGCGGGAGGGGGTAATGAGCAGTTCTTC.

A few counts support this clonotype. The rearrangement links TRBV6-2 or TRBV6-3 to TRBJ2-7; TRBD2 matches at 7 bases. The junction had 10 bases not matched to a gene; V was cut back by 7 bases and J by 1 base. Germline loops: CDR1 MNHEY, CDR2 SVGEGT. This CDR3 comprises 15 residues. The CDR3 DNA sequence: TGTGCCAGCACCTCCGCGGTGGGGGGGTCCTACGAGCAGTACTTC. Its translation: CASTSAVGGSYEQYF.

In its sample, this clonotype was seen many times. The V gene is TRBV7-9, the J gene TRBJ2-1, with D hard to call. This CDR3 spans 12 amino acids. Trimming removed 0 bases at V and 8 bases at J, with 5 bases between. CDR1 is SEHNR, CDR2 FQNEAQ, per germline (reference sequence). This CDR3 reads CASSLAVDEQFF. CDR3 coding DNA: TGTGCCAGCAGCTTAGCGGTTGATGAGCAGTTCTTC.

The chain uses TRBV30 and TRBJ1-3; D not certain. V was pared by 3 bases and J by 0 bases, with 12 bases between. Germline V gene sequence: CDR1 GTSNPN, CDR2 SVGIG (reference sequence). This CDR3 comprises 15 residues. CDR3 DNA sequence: TGTGCCTGGAGGGAGCCGCGGTTCTCTGGAAACACCATATATTTT. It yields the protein CAWREPRFSGNTIYF.

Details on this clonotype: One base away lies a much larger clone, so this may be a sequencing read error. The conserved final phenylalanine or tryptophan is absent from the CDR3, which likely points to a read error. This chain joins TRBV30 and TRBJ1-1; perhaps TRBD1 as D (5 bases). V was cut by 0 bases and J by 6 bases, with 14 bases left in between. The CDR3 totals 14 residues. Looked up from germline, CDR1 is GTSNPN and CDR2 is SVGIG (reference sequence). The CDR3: CAWSVLGANAEAFL. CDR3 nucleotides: TGTGCCTGGAGTGTACTCGGGGCAAACGCTGAAGCTTTCCTT.

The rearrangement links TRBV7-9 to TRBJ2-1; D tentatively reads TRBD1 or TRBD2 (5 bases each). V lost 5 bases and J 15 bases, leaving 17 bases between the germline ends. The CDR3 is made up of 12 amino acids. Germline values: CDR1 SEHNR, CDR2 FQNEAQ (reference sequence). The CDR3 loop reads CASSVSRGAWFF. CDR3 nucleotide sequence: TGTGCCAGCAGCGTTTCCCGGGGCGCATGGTTCTTC.

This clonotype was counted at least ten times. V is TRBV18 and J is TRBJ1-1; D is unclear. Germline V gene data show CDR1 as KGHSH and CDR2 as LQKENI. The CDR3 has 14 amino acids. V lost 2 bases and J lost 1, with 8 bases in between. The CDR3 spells CASSPVGTNTEAFF. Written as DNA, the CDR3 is TGTGCCAGCTCACCAGTCGGCACGAACACTGAAGCTTTCTTT. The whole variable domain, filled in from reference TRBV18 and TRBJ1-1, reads NAGVMQNPRHLVRRRGQEARLRCSPMKGHSHVYWYRQLPEEGLKFMVYLQKENIIDESGMPKERFSAEFPKEGPSILRIQQVVRGDSAAYFCASSPVGTNTEAFFGQGTRLTVV.

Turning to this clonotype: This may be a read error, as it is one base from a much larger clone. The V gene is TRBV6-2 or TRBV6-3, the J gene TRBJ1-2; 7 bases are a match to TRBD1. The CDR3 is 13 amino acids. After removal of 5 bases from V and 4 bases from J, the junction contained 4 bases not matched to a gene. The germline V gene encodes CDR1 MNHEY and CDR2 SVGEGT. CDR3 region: CASSETGPYGYTF. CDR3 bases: TGTGCCAGCAGTGAGACAGGGCCCTATGGCTACACCTTC.

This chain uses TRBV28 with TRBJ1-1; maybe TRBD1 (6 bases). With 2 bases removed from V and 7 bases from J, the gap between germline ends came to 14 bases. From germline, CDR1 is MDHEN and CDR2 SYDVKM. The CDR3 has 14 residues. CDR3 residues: CASSLGGGKSEAFF. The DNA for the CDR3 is TGTGCCAGCAGTTTAGGTGGGGGCAAAAGTGAAGCTTTCTTT.

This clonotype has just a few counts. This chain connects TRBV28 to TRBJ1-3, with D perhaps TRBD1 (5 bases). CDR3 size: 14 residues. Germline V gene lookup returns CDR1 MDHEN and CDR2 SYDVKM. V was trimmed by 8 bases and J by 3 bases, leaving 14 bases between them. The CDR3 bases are TGTGCCAGCCGGGGCACACAGTTTGGAAACACCATATATTTT. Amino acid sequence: CASRGTQFGNTIYF.